This TCR beta chain was captured by sequencing in a study of Ad26.COV2.S vaccination and SARS-CoV-2 variants. Treatment of the sample: about 20 received Ad26.COV2.S at low or high dose, single or two shots; about 5 received placebo; per-sample allocation not given. Material that was analyzed had been drawn on day 63 after the first vaccine or placebo injection. The protocol was immunoSEQ multiplex PCR, while the TCRdb copy is restricted to in-frame clones and leaves out a portion. Here the sample spans roughly 350,000 clones, around 88% being singletons. As regards this clone: Its antigen remains unidentified.

V lost 6 bases, J lost 3 bases, and 11 bases lay in between. CDR1 and CDR2 from the germline V gene are MNHEY and SVGEGT. This CDR3 comprises 13 residues. Study-wide findings and caveats: Across vaccine and placebo recipients, the breadth of non-spike TCRs was similar. Ad26.COV2.S recipients had broader spike-specific TCRs (P = 0.0014).

The clonotype was recovered from a person aged 18-60 years who received the Ad26.COV2.S COVID-19 vaccine or a placebo. This chain uses TRBV6-2 or TRBV6-3 with TRBJ1-1; possibly TRBD1 for D (5 bases). Sequenced here: peripheral blood, sampled in a trial of Ad26.COV2.S vaccine versus placebo. CDR3 nucleotides: TGTGCCAGCAGCGCGGCCAGGGACACTGAAGCTTTCTTT. It specifies CASSAARDTEAFF.